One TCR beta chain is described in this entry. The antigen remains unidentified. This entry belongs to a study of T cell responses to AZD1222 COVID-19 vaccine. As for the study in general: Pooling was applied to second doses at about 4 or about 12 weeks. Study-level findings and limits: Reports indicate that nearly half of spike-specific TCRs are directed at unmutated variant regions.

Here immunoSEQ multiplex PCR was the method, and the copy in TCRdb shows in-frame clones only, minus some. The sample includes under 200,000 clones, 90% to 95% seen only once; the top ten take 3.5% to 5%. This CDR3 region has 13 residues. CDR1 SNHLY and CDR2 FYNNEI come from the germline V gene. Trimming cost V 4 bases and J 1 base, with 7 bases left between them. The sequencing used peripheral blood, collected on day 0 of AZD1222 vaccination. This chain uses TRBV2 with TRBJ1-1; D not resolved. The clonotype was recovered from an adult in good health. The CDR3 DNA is TGTGCCAGCAGTGGAACGACGAACACTGAAGCTTTCTTT. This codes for CASSGTTNTEAFF.